This TCR beta chain was sequenced for a study of graft-versus-host responses after intestinal transplantation. About the study: After anti-thymocyte globulin induction, recipients took tacrolimus and steroids for two to three years.

This CDR3 comprises 15 residues. Germline V lookup: CDR1 SGHRS, CDR2 YFSETQ. Germline trimming cut 2 bases from V and 4 bases from J; bases unmatched to any gene: 9. Study-wide points: Analysis identified GvH clones in recipient marrow, with some appearing first in ileum or blood.

Clones were read by immunoSEQ multiplex PCR, and TCRdb kept only the in-frame ones, dropping some. The sample consists of 2,000 to 3,000 clones, 25% to 35% of them appearing once. Sequencing was performed on alloreactive CD4+ T cells from a mixed lymphocyte reaction culture, taken before transplantation. Subset of the sample: CFSE-low proliferating T cells sorted from roughly 6-day pre-transplant mixed lymphocyte reaction (GvH or HvG direction). The chain couples TRBV5-1 to TRBJ2-7; TRBD1 matches at 7 bases. The sequence was obtained from a human patient who was an organ donor for intestinal transplantation. DNA for the CDR3: TGCGCCAGCAGCTTTTCATCCTTACAGGGGTACGAGCAGTACTTC. Amino acids: CASSFSSLQGYEQYF.